These 5 T cell receptor beta chains share one sample of origin, sequenced in a study of T cell repertoires in ileal Crohn's disease. Repertoires were generated with immunoSEQ multiplex PCR, while TCRdb's copy carries only in-frame clones and drops some. The table records approximately 10,000 clones, less than 85% of them present only once. The time point was: neoterminal ileum biopsy at postoperative endoscopy, about 6 months after surgery. Sequences were obtained from ileal tissue. The receptor set was obtained from an adult with Crohn's disease.

This sequence joins TRBV5-1 and TRBJ1-6; D remains unclear. V shed 6 bases and J shed 8 bases, with 15 bases lying between them. The CDR3 sequence is 14 residues long. The germline V gene encodes CDR1 SGHRS and CDR2 YFSETQ. The CDR3 DNA is TGCGCCAGCAAGGCAACAGTAGCGGATTCACCCCTCCACTTT. Translated, it gives CASKATVADSPLHF.

The genes are TRBV6-5 and TRBJ1-6; possibly TRBD1 for D (5 bases). The CDR3 contains 12 residues. V dropped 6 bases and J dropped 10 bases, with 10 bases sitting between them. The germline CDR1 and CDR2 sequences are MNHEY and SVGAGI. CDR3 in DNA: TGTGCCAGCAGATTAGGGGAATCACCCCTCCACTTT. Translated, it gives CASRLGESPLHF.

J is TRBJ2-3 and V is TRBV6-6; no firm D call. Germline loops: CDR1 MNHNY, CDR2 SVGAGI (reference sequence). The CDR3 loop spans 13 amino acids. The V end lost 4 bases, the J end lost 4 bases, and 9 bases lay between the germline ends. CDR3 DNA sequence: TGTGCCAGCAGTTCGACTGTCTCAGATACGCAGTATTTT. Translated: CASSSTVSDTQYF.

This rearrangement joins TRBV20-1 to TRBJ2-5; no firm D call. Between the trimmed V and J ends, which lost 6 bases and 5 bases, there was a span of 10 bases. This CDR3 region has 11 residues. Germline assignment: CDR1 DFQATT and CDR2 SNEGSKA (reference sequence). This CDR3 is CSAIAGETQYF. The CDR3 DNA reads TGCAGTGCCATTGCCGGGGAGACCCAGTACTTC.

The chain carries TRBV6-1 and TRBJ1-1, with D possibly TRBD1 on 5 matching bases. Germline V gives CDR1 MNHNS, CDR2 SASEGT. This CDR3 contains 13 residues. V lost 6 bases and J lost 9, with 17 bases in between. The chain's CDR3 is CASRRGPPPQAFF. The CDR3 DNA follows: TGTGCCAGCAGAAGGGGTCCACCGCCACAAGCTTTCTTT.